The sequence of this T cell receptor beta chain was determined in a study of blood T cell repertoires in COVID-19. About the study: Material from acute and convalescent COVID-19 was sourced from the United States, Italy and Spain. Sources were T cells, B-cell-depleted T cells, or PBMCs; the material itself was cDNA or gDNA.

Using immunoSEQ multiplex PCR, the repertoire was profiled, and TCRdb retains in-frame clones only, with some absent. The table has about 330,000 clones, roughly 85% seen once. Everyone who took part was about 18 to 89 years old, and they came from fewer than 25 US areas. This CDR3 is 23 amino acids long. Losses at the gene ends were 5 bases for V and 0 bases for J; bases not matched to a gene: 26. In germline, CDR1 is LNHDA, CDR2 SQIVND (reference sequence). The sequencing sample was made of PBMCs or T cells enriched from blood (not recorded which). The sequence was collected from a woman in her twenties or thirties who had recovered from COVID-19. This chain connects TRBV19 to TRBJ2-4; 9 positions agree with TRBD2. The CDR3 loop reads CASSLRQEHLAGDPFEAKNIQYF. The CDR3 coding sequence is TGTGCCAGTAGTCTAAGACAGGAACACTTAGCGGGGGACCCATTCGAAGCCAAAAACATTCAGTACTTC. Drawing the rest from reference TRBV19 and TRBJ2-4, the complete variable domain is DGGITQSPKYLFRKEGQNVTLSCEQNLNHDAMYWYRQDPGQGLRLIYYSQIVNDFQKGDIAEGYSVSREKKESFPLTVTSAQKNPTAFYLCASSLRQEHLAGDPFEAKNIQYFGAGTRLSVL.